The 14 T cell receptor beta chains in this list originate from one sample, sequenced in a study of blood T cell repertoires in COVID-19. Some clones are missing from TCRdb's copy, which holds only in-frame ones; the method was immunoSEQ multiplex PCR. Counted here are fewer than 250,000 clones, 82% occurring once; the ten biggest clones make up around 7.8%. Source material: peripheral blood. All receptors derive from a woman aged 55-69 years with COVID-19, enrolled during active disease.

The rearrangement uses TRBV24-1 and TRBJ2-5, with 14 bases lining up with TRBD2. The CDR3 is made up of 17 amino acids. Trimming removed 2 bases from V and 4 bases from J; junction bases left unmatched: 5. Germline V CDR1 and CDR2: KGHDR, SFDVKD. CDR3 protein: CATSDSSTSGRGETQYF. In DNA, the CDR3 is TGTGCCACCAGTGATTCGTCGACTAGCGGGAGGGGAGAGACCCAGTACTTC.

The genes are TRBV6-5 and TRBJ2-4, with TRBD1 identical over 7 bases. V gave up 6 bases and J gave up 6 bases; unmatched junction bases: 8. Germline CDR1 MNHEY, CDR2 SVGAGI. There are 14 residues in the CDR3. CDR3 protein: CASRGDRVSNIQYF. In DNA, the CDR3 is TGTGCCAGCAGGGGAGACAGGGTGTCAAACATTCAGTACTTC.

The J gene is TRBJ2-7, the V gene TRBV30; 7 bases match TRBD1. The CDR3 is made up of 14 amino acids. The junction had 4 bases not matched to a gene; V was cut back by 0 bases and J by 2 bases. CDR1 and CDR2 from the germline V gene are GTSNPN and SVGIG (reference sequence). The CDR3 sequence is CAWSVQGPTYEQYF. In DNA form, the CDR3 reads TGTGCCTGGAGTGTACAGGGGCCGACCTACGAGCAGTACTTC.

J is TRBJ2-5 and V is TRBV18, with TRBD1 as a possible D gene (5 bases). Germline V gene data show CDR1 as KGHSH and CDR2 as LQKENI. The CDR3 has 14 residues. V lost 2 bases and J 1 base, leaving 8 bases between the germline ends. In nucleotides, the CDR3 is TGTGCCAGCTCACCAGGCAGGGCCCAAGAGACCCAGTACTTC. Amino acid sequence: CASSPGRAQETQYF.

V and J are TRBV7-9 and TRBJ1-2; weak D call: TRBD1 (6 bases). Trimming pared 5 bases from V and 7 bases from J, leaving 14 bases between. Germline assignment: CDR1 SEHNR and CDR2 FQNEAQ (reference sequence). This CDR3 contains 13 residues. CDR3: CASSPRGYSGYTF. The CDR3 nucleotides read TGTGCCAGCAGCCCCAGGGGATACTCTGGCTACACCTTC.

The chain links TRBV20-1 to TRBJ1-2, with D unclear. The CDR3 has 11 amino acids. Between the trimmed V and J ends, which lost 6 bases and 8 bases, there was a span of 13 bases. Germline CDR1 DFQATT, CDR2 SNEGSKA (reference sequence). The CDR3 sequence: CSAQVGVGYTF. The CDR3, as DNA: TGCAGTGCCCAAGTCGGGGTCGGCTACACCTTC.

In DNA, the CDR3 is TGTGCCAGTAGTAGACAGTGGGGGGACACTGAAGCTTTCTTT. This translates into CASSRQWGDTEAFF. The chain is built from TRBV19 and TRBJ1-1, with D perhaps matching TRBD1 (5 bases). V lost 4 bases to trimming and J lost 3 bases, with 12 bases between them. Germline CDR1 reads LNHDA; CDR2 reads SQIVND (reference sequence). This CDR3 spans 14 amino acids.

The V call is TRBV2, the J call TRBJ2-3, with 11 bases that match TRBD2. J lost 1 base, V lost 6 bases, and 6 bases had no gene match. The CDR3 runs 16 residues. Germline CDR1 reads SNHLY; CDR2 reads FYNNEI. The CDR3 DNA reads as TGTGCCAGCAGATTTTTGACTAGCGGGGGCACAGATACGCAGTATTTT. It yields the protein CASRFLTSGGTDTQYF.

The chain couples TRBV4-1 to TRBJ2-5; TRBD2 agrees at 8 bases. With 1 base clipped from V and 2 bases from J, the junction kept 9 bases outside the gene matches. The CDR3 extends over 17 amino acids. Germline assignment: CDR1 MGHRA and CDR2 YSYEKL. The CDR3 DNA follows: TGCGCCAGCAGCCAAGGGCCGCCGCGGGAGGTTCAAGAGACCCAGTACTTC. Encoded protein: CASSQGPPREVQETQYF.

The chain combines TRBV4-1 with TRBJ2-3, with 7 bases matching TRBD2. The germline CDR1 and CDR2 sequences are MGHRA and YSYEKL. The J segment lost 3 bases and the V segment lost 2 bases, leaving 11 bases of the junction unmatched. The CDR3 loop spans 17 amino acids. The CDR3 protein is CASSQQTTGGPTDTQYF. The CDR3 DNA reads TGCGCCAGCAGCCAACAAACTACGGGGGGTCCGACAGATACGCAGTATTTT.

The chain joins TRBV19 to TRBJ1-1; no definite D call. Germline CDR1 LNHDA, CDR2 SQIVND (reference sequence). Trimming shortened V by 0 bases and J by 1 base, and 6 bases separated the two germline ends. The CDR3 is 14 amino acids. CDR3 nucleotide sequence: TGTGCCAGTAGTATAGAGGCGGGGAACACTGAAGCTTTCTTT. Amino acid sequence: CASSIEAGNTEAFF.

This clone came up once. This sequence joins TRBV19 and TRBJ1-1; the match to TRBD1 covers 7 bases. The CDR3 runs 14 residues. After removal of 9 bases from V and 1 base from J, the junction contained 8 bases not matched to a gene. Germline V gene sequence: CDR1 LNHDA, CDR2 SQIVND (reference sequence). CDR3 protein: CASTGTVSNTEAFF. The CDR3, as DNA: TGTGCCAGCACCGGGACAGTATCGAACACTGAAGCTTTCTTT.

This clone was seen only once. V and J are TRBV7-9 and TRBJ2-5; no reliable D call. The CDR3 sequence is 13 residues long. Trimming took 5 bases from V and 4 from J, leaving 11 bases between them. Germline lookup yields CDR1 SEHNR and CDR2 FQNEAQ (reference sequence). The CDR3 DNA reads TGTGCCAGCAGCCCCGGCAGGTTAGAGACCCAGTACTTC. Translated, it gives CASSPGRLETQYF. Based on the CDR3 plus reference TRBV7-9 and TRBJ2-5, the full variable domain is DTGVSQNPRHKITKRGQNVTFRCDPISEHNRLYWYRQTLGQGPEFLTYFQNEAQLEKSRLLSDRFSAERPKGSFSTLEIQRTEQGDSAMYLCASSPGRLETQYFGPGTRLLVL.

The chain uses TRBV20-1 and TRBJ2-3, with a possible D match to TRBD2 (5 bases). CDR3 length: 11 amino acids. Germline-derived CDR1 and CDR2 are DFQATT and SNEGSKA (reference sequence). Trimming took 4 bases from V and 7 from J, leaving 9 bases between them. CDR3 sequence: CSANGDHTQYF. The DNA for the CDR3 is TGCAGTGCTAACGGGGATCATACGCAGTATTTT.